A selection of T cell receptor beta chains follows, all from one sample in a study of T cell responses to AZD1222 COVID-19 vaccine. Produced via immunoSEQ multiplex PCR; TCRdb's table is partial and in-frame only. The data show over 150,000 clones, with 86% seen just once and about 5.1% held by the top ten. The sample in question was peripheral blood, obtained on day 0 of MenACWY control vaccination. These TCRs come from an adult in good health. CDR3s include the opening cysteine and the closing phenylalanine or tryptophan. A D gene is named only where the DNA matches it firmly. Size tells how often a clone was seen (once, few, many) or the class of an expanded clone, and some rows leave it out.

14	.	TRBV5-6	.	TRBJ2-5	TGTGCCAGCAGCTCCTCCCGGGGCGGAGAGACCCAGTACTTC	CASSSSRGGETQYF
13	.	TRBV12-3/TRBV12-4	.	TRBJ2-7	TGTGCCAGCAGTTTAGGGGCATCCTACGAGCAGTACTTC	CASSLGASYEQYF
11	.	TRBV20-1	TRBD1	TRBJ1-1	TGCAGTGCTAAGTACAGGGGGCAGGCTTTCTTT	CSAKYRGQAFF
12	once	TRBV29-1	.	TRBJ1-1	TGCAGCGTTGGGCGGGGGCTGGCTGAAGCTTTCTTT	CSVGRGLAEAFF
16	.	TRBV2	.	TRBJ1-5	TGTGCCAGCAGCGATCCGCGGGGGGGGCCCAATCAGCCCCAGCATTTT	CASSDPRGGPNQPQHF
14	.	TRBV5-4	.	TRBJ1-5	TGTGCCAGCAGCATACAGGGATGGGGTCAGCCCCAGCATTTT	CASSIQGWGQPQHF
14	.	TRBV5-5	.	TRBJ1-2	TGTGCCAGCAGCTTGGGCGGACGGGACGCTGGCTACACCTTC	CASSLGGRDAGYTF
14	.	TRBV18	TRBD1	TRBJ1-2	TGTGCCAGCTCACCCCAACAGGGGACGGATGGCTACACCTTC	CASSPQQGTDGYTF
15	few	TRBV6-1	TRBD1	TRBJ1-2	TGTGCCAGCAGTGAGCGCGGACAGGAGATCGATGGCTACACCTTC	CASSERGQEIDGYTF
13	.	TRBV30	.	TRBJ2-5	TGTGCCTGGAGCGGGGGATACCAAGAGACCCAGTACTTC	CAWSGGYQETQYF